The rows below give T cell receptor beta chains drawn from one sample of a study of T cell responses to AZD1222 COVID-19 vaccine. Libraries were prepared by immunoSEQ multiplex PCR; TCRdb keeps only in-frame clonotypes and omits some of them. The table includes fewer than 150,000 clones, 70% to 90% detected once. The sample here was peripheral blood, taken on day 0 of AZD1222 vaccination. The receptor source for this set is an adult in good health. The CDR3 runs from the conserved cysteine through the conserved F or W. D genes are given only for firm matches. Some rows mark clone size as missing; the rest say once, few, many or name a class of expanded clone.

J: TRBJ1-1
size: -
V: TRBV27
length: 15
D: -
CDR3: CASSLSNSRNTEAFF
DNA: TGTGCCAGCAGTTTATCGAACAGTCGGAACACTGAAGCTTTCTTT

J: TRBJ2-7
size: once
V: TRBV5-1
length: 15
D: -
CDR3: CASDPTPGTAYEQYF
DNA: TGCGCCAGCGACCCCACGCCAGGGACCGCCTACGAGCAGTACTTC

J: TRBJ1-5
size: few
V: TRBV27
length: 16
D: -
CDR3: CASSPGQTKSNQPQHF
DNA: TGTGCCAGCAGTCCAGGACAGACTAAGAGCAATCAGCCCCAGCATTTT

J: TRBJ1-6
size: -
V: TRBV4-1
length: 19
D: -
CDR3: CASSLKSPGPSNQGSPLHF
DNA: TGCGCCAGCAGCCTCAAATCTCCGGGTCCTTCAAATCAGGGTTCACCCCTCCACTTT

J: TRBJ2-1
size: -
V: TRBV5-4
length: 15
D: -
CDR3: CASSLLGGIPNEQFF
DNA: TGTGCCAGCAGCTTGCTTGGGGGAATACCCAATGAGCAGTTCTTC

J: TRBJ2-5
size: -
V: TRBV7-8
length: 19
D: TRBD2
CDR3: CASSRGVISGRAPRETQYF
DNA: TGTGCCAGCAGCAGAGGGGTGATTAGCGGGAGGGCCCCTCGAGAGACCCAGTACTTC

J: TRBJ2-1
size: -
V: TRBV3-1/TRBV3-2
length: 13
D: -
CDR3: CASSLLPGNEQFF
DNA: TGTGCCAGCAGCTTACTCCCGGGGAATGAGCAGTTCTTC

J: TRBJ2-1
size: -
V: TRBV6-5
length: 16
D: TRBD2
CDR3: CASSYSGLAGGNEQFF
DNA: TGTGCCAGCAGTTACTCGGGACTAGCGGGAGGAAATGAGCAGTTCTTC

J: TRBJ2-3
size: few
V: TRBV27
length: 13
D: -
CDR3: CASSPRHGDTQYF
DNA: TGTGCCAGCAGTCCGCGGCACGGCGATACGCAGTATTTT

J: TRBJ2-5
size: -
V: TRBV9
length: 14
D: -
CDR3: CASSVDLGGETQYF
DNA: TGTGCCAGCAGCGTAGATTTAGGAGGAGAGACCCAGTACTTC

J: TRBJ2-3
size: -
V: TRBV6-4
length: 14
D: -
CDR3: CASSPTAAADTQYF
DNA: TGTGCCAGCAGCCCCACAGCGGCGGCTGATACGCAGTATTTT

J: TRBJ2-2
size: -
V: TRBV6-5
length: 16
D: TRBD2
CDR3: CASSYSGGVYTGELFF
DNA: TGTGCCAGCAGTTACTCGGGAGGGGTTTACACCGGGGAGCTGTTTTTT

J: TRBJ1-2
size: -
V: TRBV6-5
length: 13
D: -
CDR3: CASTLRGPYGYTF
DNA: TGTGCCAGCACCCTTAGGGGTCCCTATGGCTACACCTTC